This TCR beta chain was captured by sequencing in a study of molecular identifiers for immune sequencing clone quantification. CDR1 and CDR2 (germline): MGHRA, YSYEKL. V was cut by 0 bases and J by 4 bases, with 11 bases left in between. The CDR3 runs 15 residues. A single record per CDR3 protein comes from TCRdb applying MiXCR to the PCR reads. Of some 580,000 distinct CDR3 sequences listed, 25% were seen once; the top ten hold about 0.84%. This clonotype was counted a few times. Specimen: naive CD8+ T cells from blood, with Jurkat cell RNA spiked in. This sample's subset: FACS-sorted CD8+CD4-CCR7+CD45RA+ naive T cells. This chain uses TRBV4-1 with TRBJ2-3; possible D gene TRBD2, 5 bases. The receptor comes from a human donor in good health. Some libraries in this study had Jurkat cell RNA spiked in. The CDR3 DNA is TGCGCCAGCAGCCAAGATCCTCGGGGTTCAGATACGCAGTATTTT. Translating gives CASSQDPRGSDTQYF.